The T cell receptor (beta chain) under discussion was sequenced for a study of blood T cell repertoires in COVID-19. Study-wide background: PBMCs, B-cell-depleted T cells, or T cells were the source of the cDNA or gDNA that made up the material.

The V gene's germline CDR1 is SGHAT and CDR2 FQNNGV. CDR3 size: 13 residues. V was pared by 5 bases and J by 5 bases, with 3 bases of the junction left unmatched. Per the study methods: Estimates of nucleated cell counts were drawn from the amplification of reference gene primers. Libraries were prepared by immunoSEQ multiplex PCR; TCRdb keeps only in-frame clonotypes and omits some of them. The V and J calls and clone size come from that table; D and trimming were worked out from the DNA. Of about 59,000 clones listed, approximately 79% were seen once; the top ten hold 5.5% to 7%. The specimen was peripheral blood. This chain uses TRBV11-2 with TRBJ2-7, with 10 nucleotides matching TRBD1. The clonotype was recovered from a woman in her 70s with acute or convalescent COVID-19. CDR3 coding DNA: TGTGCCAGCAGCGGAGGACAGGGGGACGAGCAGTACTTC. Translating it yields CASSGGQGDEQYF.